These T cell receptor beta chains were read from a single sample in a study of cytomegalovirus exposure and HLA in healthy donors. This table comes from immunoSEQ multiplex PCR, and its TCRdb copy is limited to in-frame clones, with some not included. The sample has just under 95,000 clones, over 70% seen once. The source material was PBMCs. The receptors were gathered from a girl between 2 and 10 years old in good health and CMV-seropositive. The CDR3 runs from the conserved cysteine through the conserved F or W. D genes are given only for firm matches. Where a row states a size, it is once, few, many or the class of an expanded clone; other rows omit it.

J gene,clone size,V gene,D gene,CDR3 length,CDR3 DNA,CDR3 protein
TRBJ2-6,.,TRBV30,TRBD2,16,TGTGCCTGGAGTGTACTAGCGGTCTCTGGGGCCAACGTCCTGACTTTC,CAWSVLAVSGANVLTF
TRBJ1-2,.,TRBV15,.,14,TGTGCCACCAGCAGAGACAGGGATTTCTATGGCTACACCTTC,CATSRDRDFYGYTF
TRBJ1-4,.,TRBV4-1,TRBD1,16,TGCGCCAGCAGCCACGTAATGGGACAGAGTAATGAAAAACTGTTTTTT,CASSHVMGQSNEKLFF
TRBJ2-1,few,TRBV28,.,14,TGTGCCAGCAGTTTCGCAGAAAACTACAATGAGCAGTTCTTC,CASSFAENYNEQFF
TRBJ2-3,.,TRBV7-3,TRBD1,15,TGTGCCAGCAGCACCTCGGGACAGCTTACAGATACGCAGTATTTT,CASSTSGQLTDTQYF
TRBJ2-1,few,TRBV7-3,TRBD1,16,TGTGCCAGCAGCCCCCGGGGACAGGGGGCCGCTGATGAGCAGTTCTTC,CASSPRGQGAADEQFF
TRBJ1-2,.,TRBV6-5,.,13,TGTGCCAGCAGTTCCGCAGGGGTGAATGGCTACACCTTC,CASSSAGVNGYTF
TRBJ2-1,.,TRBV15,TRBD2,14,TGTGCCACCCGAGTGGTAGCGGGATACAATGAGCAGTTCTTC,CATRVVAGYNEQFF
TRBJ1-2,once,TRBV28,.,16,TGTGCCAGCAGTTTATTCGGGGGAACCTTTAACTATGGCTACACCTTC,CASSLFGGTFNYGYTF
TRBJ2-7,.,TRBV6-5,.,11,TGTGCCAGCAGCGACAACTACGAGCAGTACTTC,CASSDNYEQYF
TRBJ1-5,.,TRBV10-3,TRBD1,13,TGTGCCATCAGGGGACAGGGCGATCAGCCCCAGCATTTT,CAIRGQGDQPQHF
TRBJ2-6,.,TRBV12-5,TRBD1,16,TGTGCTAGTGCCTTCGACAGGGGCTCTGGGGCCAACGTCCTGACTTTC,CASAFDRGSGANVLTF
TRBJ2-3,.,TRBV6-5,TRBD2,14,TGTGCCAGCACACCTAGCGGGACCCCAGATACGCAGTATTTT,CASTPSGTPDTQYF
TRBJ2-1,.,TRBV9,.,11,TGTGCCAGCAGCCAATACAATGAGCAGTTCTTC,CASSQYNEQFF
TRBJ1-1,.,TRBV4-2,TRBD1,13,TGTGCCAGCTCCGGACAGGGGGACACTGAAGCTTTCTTT,CASSGQGDTEAFF
TRBJ1-5,.,TRBV5-4,TRBD1,19,TGTGCCAGCAGACACGACTCCGACAGGGCCCCCTATAGCAATCAGCCCCAGCATTTT,CASRHDSDRAPYSNQPQHF
TRBJ1-2,.,TRBV4-3,.,15,TGCGCCAGCAGCCAAGATTCGGGATCTGGGTATGGCTACACCTTC,CASSQDSGSGYGYTF
TRBJ2-7,.,TRBV7-2,TRBD2,15,TGTGCCAGCAGCTTAAACGGGAGGGCCGCCTACGAGCAGTACTTC,CASSLNGRAAYEQYF
TRBJ1-1,.,TRBV27,.,12,TGTGCCAGCGCGGGGGGGACTGCTGAAGCTTTCTTT,CASAGGTAEAFF
TRBJ2-3,.,TRBV6-1,.,15,TGTGCCAGCAGTGACCCCCCCCGGGAAACAGATACGCAGTATTTT,CASSDPPRETDTQYF
TRBJ2-1,.,TRBV18,.,17,TGTGCCAGCTCACCACTTGGTGAACAAAGCTCCTACAATGAGCAGTTCTTC,CASSPLGEQSSYNEQFF
TRBJ1-1,.,TRBV4-2,.,16,TGTGCCAGCAGCCAAGATTGGGTCGGGTCGGGGACTGAAGCTTTCTTT,CASSQDWVGSGTEAFF
TRBJ2-4,.,TRBV25-1,.,14,TGTGCCAGCAGTGAATCCTCTCAAGGACAGCTTCAGTACTTC,CASSESSQGQLQYF
TRBJ2-7,.,TRBV4-3,TRBD1,17,TGCGCCAGCAGCCGGGTGAGAGGGGCAGGGGGCACCTACGAGCAGTACTTC,CASSRVRGAGGTYEQYF
TRBJ1-5,once,TRBV15,.,17,TGTGCCACCAGCAGAGTATTGGGACTGCCACCCAATCAGCCCCAGCATTTT,CATSRVLGLPPNQPQHF
TRBJ1-2,.,TRBV6-6,TRBD1,14,TGTGCCAGCAGACGCCGGGACAGGTTTTCCTGGCACACCTTC,CASRRRDRFSWHTF